The 23 T cell receptor beta chains given below trace back to one sample, sequenced in a study of blood T cells in healthy people across ages. PCR was performed a second time for roughly 7 to 12 cycles using a sample-barcoded 5' primer and a J-beta primer mix. TCRdb reprocessed the 5' RACE reads with MiXCR, giving one entry per CDR3 protein. Among 800,000 to 900,000 distinct CDR3 sequences listed, roughly 60% were seen once. The sequenced sample consisted of blood. These receptors were collected from a man younger than 40 in good health.

The gene calls are TRBV4-1 and TRBJ1-2; 9 bases match TRBD1. Germline CDR1 MGHRA, CDR2 YSYEKL. This CDR3 is 16 amino acids long. V shed 6 bases and J 1 base; nucleotides not matched to a gene: 9. CDR3 bases: TGCGCCAGCAGTCATTTTCCGGGACAGGGTAACTATGGCTACACCTTC. Translation gives CASSHFPGQGNYGYTF.

This clonotype came up a few times. The rearrangement links TRBV12-3 or TRBV12-4 to TRBJ2-2, with D unresolved. This CDR3 spans 12 amino acids. With 1 base removed from V and 12 bases from J, the gap between germline ends came to 9 bases. The CDR3: CASSLDVGKLFF. In DNA, the CDR3 is TGTGCCAGCAGTTTAGACGTGGGGAAGCTGTTTTTT.

The V gene is TRBV25-1, the J gene TRBJ2-5; 11 bases agree with TRBD1. Judging by the DNA end, TRBJ2-7 fits better; the J call may be wrong. This CDR3 region has 13 residues. In germline, CDR1 is MGHDK, CDR2 SYGVNS. The chain's CDR3 is CASMRTGGHEQYF. The DNA for the CDR3 is TGTGCCAGCATGAGGACAGGGGGCCACGAGCAGTACTTC.

V usage is TRBV27 and J usage is TRBJ2-5, with 10 nucleotides matching TRBD1. The DNA end favors TRBJ2-7, so the J call may be wrong. The CDR3 loop spans 16 amino acids. In germline, CDR1 is MNHEY, CDR2 SMNVEV (reference sequence). The CDR3 DNA sequence: TGTGCCAGCAGTTCTTTAAAGGGACAGGGGTGGTACGAGCAGTACTTC. The encoded protein is CASSSLKGQGWYEQYF.

This clonotype showed up just a few times. The J gene is TRBJ2-2, the V gene TRBV27, with D uncertain. The CDR3 covers 13 residues. Looked up from germline, CDR1 is MNHEY and CDR2 is SMNVEV (reference sequence). Trimming shortened V by 4 bases and J by 0 bases, and 3 bases separated the two germline ends. In DNA, the CDR3 is TGTGCCAGCAGTTCCACGAACACCGGGGAGCTGTTTTTT. Translation: CASSSTNTGELFF.

Turning to this clonotype: In this CDR3 the conserved last residue, phenylalanine or tryptophan, is missing, so a read error is likely. The chain carries TRBV20-1 and TRBJ2-1, with TRBD2 matching 12 bases. CDR3 size: 20 residues. Germline V gene lookup returns CDR1 DFQATT and CDR2 SNEGSKA (reference sequence). Trimming at V came to 6 bases and at J to 0 bases, leaving 18 bases not matched to a gene. For the CDR3, the DNA is TGCAGTGCCCCCCTCCCGGGGCTAGCGGGGGGGACGAGCTCCTACAATGAGCAGTTCCTC. Amino acids: CSAPLPGLAGGTSSYNEQFL.

V and J are TRBV2 and TRBJ2-5, with 12 bases lining up with TRBD2. Germline V gene sequence: CDR1 SNHLY, CDR2 FYNNEI. Losses at the gene ends were 8 bases for V and 2 bases for J; bases not matched to a gene: 12. The CDR3 totals 17 residues. This CDR3 is CASGSTSGGSTQETQYF. The CDR3 DNA is TGTGCCAGCGGGTCGACTAGCGGGGGCTCCACACAAGAGACCCAGTACTTC.

This clonotype was observed a handful of times. The chain is built from TRBV6-2 or TRBV6-3 and TRBJ2-5; no clear D. Germline CDR1 and CDR2: MNHEY and SVGEGT. The CDR3 has 14 residues. The germline V and J ends were trimmed by 5 bases and 0 bases, with 10 bases remaining between them. DNA of the CDR3: TGTGCCAGCAGTCGCGACCCGTACCAAGAGACCCAGTACTTC. Encoded protein: CASSRDPYQETQYF.

This chain uses TRBV27 with TRBJ2-1; 11 bases are shared with TRBD2. The CDR3 has 16 residues. The trim removed 4 bases at V and 2 bases at J, leaving 4 bases unmatched. Germline CDR1 reads MNHEY; CDR2 reads SMNVEV (reference sequence). CDR3 sequence (DNA): TGTGCCAGCAGTTATGGGACTAGCGGAACCTACAATGAGCAGTTCTTC. Translating it yields CASSYGTSGTYNEQFF.

This chain connects TRBV27 to TRBJ1-4; D is undetermined. Trimming left V 1 base short and J 8 bases short, with 17 bases between. The V gene's germline CDR1 is MNHEY and CDR2 SMNVEV (reference sequence). The CDR3 is made up of 16 amino acids. The CDR3 loop reads CASSLLEAGVGEKLFF. The CDR3 DNA is TGTGCCAGCAGTTTATTGGAGGCCGGAGTAGGCGAAAAACTGTTTTTT.

The chain combines TRBV7-9 with TRBJ2-1, with 10 bases aligning to TRBD2. The J segment lost 14 bases and the V segment lost 5 bases, leaving 6 bases of the junction unmatched. CDR1 is SEHNR and CDR2 is FQNEAQ in the germline V gene (reference sequence). CDR3 length: 12 residues. CDR3 nucleotide sequence: TGTGCCAGCAGCCCCGGGACTAGCGAAAAGTTCTTC. Protein sequence: CASSPGTSEKFF. The full variable domain, completed using reference TRBV7-9 and TRBJ2-1, is DTGVSQNPRHKITKRGQNVTFRCDPISEHNRLYWYRQTLGQGPEFLTYFQNEAQLEKSRLLSDRFSAERPKGSFSTLEIQRTEQGDSAMYLCASSPGTSEKFFGPGTRLTVL.

There are a few counts of this clonotype. V and J are TRBV20-1 and TRBJ2-3, with 12 bases matching TRBD2. The V gene end was trimmed by 5 bases and the J gene end by 7 bases; junction bases not matched to a gene: 7. The germline CDR1 and CDR2 sequences are DFQATT and SNEGSKA (reference sequence). The CDR3 covers 14 residues. CDR3 sequence reads: CSAPLAGGPYTQYF. CDR3 bases: TGCAGTGCTCCCCTAGCGGGGGGGCCTTATACGCAGTATTTT.

The chain couples TRBV20-1 to TRBJ2-3; weak D call: TRBD2 (6 bases). Trimming left V 6 bases short and J 2 bases short, with 18 bases between. The CDR3 has 15 amino acids. Germline CDR1 DFQATT, CDR2 SNEGSKA (reference sequence). The CDR3 region has the DNA TGCAGTGCCCCCTCCCGGGACTCGGACACAGATACGCAGTATTTT. Protein: CSAPSRDSDTDTQYF.

The V gene is TRBV20-1, the J gene TRBJ2-7, with a weak D call TRBD1 (5 bases). CDR3 size: 14 residues. Germline CDR1 reads DFQATT; CDR2 reads SNEGSKA (reference sequence). V was trimmed by 6 bases and J by 1 base, leaving 16 bases between them. The chain's CDR3 is CSAPRQGLSYEQYF. The CDR3 DNA reads as TGCAGTGCGCCGAGGCAGGGTTTATCCTACGAGCAGTACTTC.

This clonotype was seen a single time. The gene calls are TRBV28 and TRBJ2-5, with D perhaps given as TRBD1 or TRBD2 (6 bases each). V lost 4 bases and J lost 5, with 17 bases in between. Germline CDR1 MDHEN, CDR2 SYDVKM. The CDR3 has 15 residues. Written as DNA, the CDR3 is TGTGCCAGCAGTTCGGGCGAGGGGGGTCAGGAGACCCAGTACTTC. Translated: CASSSGEGGQETQYF.

The V and J genes are TRBV20-1 and TRBJ1-1, with a weak D call TRBD1 (5 bases). CDR1 is DFQATT, CDR2 SNEGSKA, per germline (reference sequence). The CDR3 spans 14 residues. Trimming shortened V by 6 bases and J by 2 bases, and 16 bases separated the two germline ends. CDR3 DNA sequence: TGCAGTGCATACAATAGGGGTGGTAACACTGAAGCTTTCTTT. It specifies CSAYNRGGNTEAFF.

This chain uses TRBV4-1 with TRBJ2-2; tentatively, D is TRBD1 (5 bases). The DNA end is a closer match to TRBJ1-4, so the J assignment may be wrong. Germline CDR1 MGHRA, CDR2 YSYEKL. This CDR3 region has 13 residues. The CDR3 region is CASSHRVGEKLFF. As DNA, the CDR3 is TGCGCCAGCAGCCACAGGGTGGGCGAAAAACTGTTTTTT.

This clonotype has more than one count but fewer than ten. This chain uses TRBV4-3 with TRBJ2-7; D is perhaps TRBD2 (6 bases). Germline V gives CDR1 LGHNA, CDR2 YSLEER. CDR3 length: 18 residues. V was clipped by 0 bases and J by 5 bases, with 23 bases between them. The CDR3: CASSQDRPGSSIDNEQYF. The CDR3 DNA reads as TGCGCCAGCAGCCAAGATCGTCCCGGGAGCTCTATAGACAACGAGCAGTACTTC.

The rearrangement links TRBV5-1 to TRBJ2-5, with 9 bases aligning to TRBD1. The CDR3 has 15 amino acids. The junction had 6 bases not matched to a gene; V was cut back by 4 bases and J by 2 bases. Per the germline V gene, CDR1 is SGHRS and CDR2 is YFSETQ. The CDR3 region is CASSPQGAWQETQYF. CDR3 DNA: TGCGCCAGCAGCCCACAGGGGGCTTGGCAAGAGACCCAGTACTTC.

This chain joins TRBV28 and TRBJ2-7; the D gene is possibly TRBD2 (6 bases). Germline assignment: CDR1 MDHEN and CDR2 SYDVKM. The CDR3 consists of 13 residues. Trimming removed 2 bases from V and 7 bases from J, with 12 bases in between. The CDR3, as DNA: TGTGCCAGCAGTTTAGCGGGGAATAGGGAGCAGTACTTC. Protein sequence: CASSLAGNREQYF.

This clonotype has only one observation. V gene TRBV5-8 combines with J gene TRBJ2-5, with 7 bases aligning to TRBD1. The J call is in doubt because the DNA end fits TRBJ2-7 better. The CDR3 totals 13 residues. The V gene's germline CDR1 is SGHTS and CDR2 YDEGEE. The CDR3, as DNA: TGTGCCAGCAGGAATAACAGGGGCTACGAGCAGTACTTC. Translation: CASRNNRGYEQYF.

V and J are TRBV3-1 and TRBJ2-1; no clear D gene. The germline CDR1 and CDR2 sequences are LGHDT and YNNKEL (reference sequence). Trimming stripped 0 bases from V and 10 bases from J, with 16 bases between. There are 15 residues in the CDR3. CDR3 sequence reads: CASSQDWPQIVEQFF. CDR3 sequence (DNA): TGTGCCAGCAGCCAAGACTGGCCTCAGATCGTCGAGCAGTTCTTC.

This clonotype turned up a few times. The V and J genes are TRBV2 and TRBJ2-1; D might be TRBD2 (5 bases). The CDR3 totals 16 residues. V dropped 9 bases and J dropped 3 bases, with 21 bases sitting between them. Looked up from germline, CDR1 is SNHLY and CDR2 is FYNNEI. Written as DNA, the CDR3 is TGTGCCAGTCGCGAAGCACAAAATGCGGGCTACAATGAGCAGTTCTTC. It translates to CASREAQNAGYNEQFF.